Shown below are 25 T cell receptor beta chains from a single sample sequenced in a study of shared clonotypes between healthy human individuals. Libraries were prepared by immunoSEQ multiplex PCR; TCRdb keeps only in-frame clonotypes and omits some of them. The profile covers around 1.1 million clones, with approximately 80% appearing a single time and 0.89% taken by the ten largest. Sequencing input: memory CD4+ T cells from PBMCs. The subset was: CD45RA-negative fraction. The origin of the receptors is a man younger than 35 in good health. Some clones in this sample may be carry-over from other donors' samples.

The sample holds a few counts of this clone. The chain couples TRBV30 to TRBJ2-5, with D hard to call. The J call could be wrong; TRBJ2-7 is a better fit for the DNA end. CDR3 length: 11 residues. Germline V lookup: CDR1 GTSNPN, CDR2 SVGIG (reference sequence). DNA for the CDR3: TGTGCCTGGAGAGACACCTACGAGCAGTACTTC. This codes for CAWRDTYEQYF.

The chain carries TRBV23-1 and TRBJ1-1; 7 bases map to TRBD1. TRBV23-1 is reported as an ORF; its role is uncertain. The CDR3 has 15 amino acids. J gave up 5 bases and V 7 bases, and 13 bases lay outside the gene matches. The CDR3 sequence: CASKHLRGRRTEAFF. For the CDR3, the DNA is TGCGCCAGCAAACACCTCAGGGGGAGGAGGACTGAAGCTTTCTTT.

The chain has TRBV25-1 and TRBJ2-1, with D possibly TRBD2 on 6 matching bases. Germline loops: CDR1 MGHDK, CDR2 SYGVNS. V was shortened by 3 bases and J by 3 bases, with 12 bases between the two germline ends. The CDR3 sequence is 15 residues long. The CDR3 DNA reads as TGTGCCAGCAGTGAGGAGGGGCCCGGCTACAATGAGCAGTTCTTC. Translation gives CASSEEGPGYNEQFF.

The chain combines TRBV27 with TRBJ2-5; 13 bases align to TRBD2. The CDR3 spans 15 residues. Germline V gene sequence: CDR1 MNHEY, CDR2 SMNVEV (reference sequence). V lost 4 bases to trimming and J lost 5 bases; unmatched junction nucleotides: 4. The chain's CDR3 is CASSSTSGRRETQYF. The CDR3 coding sequence is TGTGCCAGCAGTTCGACTAGCGGGAGGAGGGAGACCCAGTACTTC.

This clone is a singleton in its sample. This chain connects TRBV18 to TRBJ2-7; TRBD2 matches at 8 bases. CDR1 is KGHSH, CDR2 LQKENI, per germline. CDR3 length: 14 residues. The junction had 4 bases not matched to a gene; V was cut back by 6 bases and J by 0 bases. The CDR3 coding sequence is TGTGCCAGCTCGCGGGAGGCTTTCTCCTACGAGCAGTACTTC. Translating it yields CASSREAFSYEQYF.

The J gene is TRBJ2-4, the V gene TRBV6-5; D gene unclear. Germline V gives CDR1 MNHEY, CDR2 SVGAGI. Trimming stripped 5 bases from V and 1 base from J, with 6 bases between. The CDR3 runs to 13 residues. The CDR3 DNA follows: TGTGCCAGCAGTATGTGGGCCAAAAACATTCAGTACTTC. Amino acid sequence: CASSMWAKNIQYF.

The chain is built from TRBV6-1 and TRBJ2-7; a weak D match, TRBD1 (6 bases). The CDR3 sequence is 14 residues long. Germline CDR1 reads MNHNS; CDR2 reads SASEGT. The germline V and J ends were trimmed by 1 base and 7 bases, with 14 bases remaining between them. CDR3 sequence (DNA): TGTGCCAGCAGTGAAGGATGGACAGAGAGGGAGCAGTACTTC. The encoded protein is CASSEGWTEREQYF.

A few counts support this clone. The rearrangement uses TRBV7-2 and TRBJ1-5; D perhaps matches TRBD1 (6 bases). CDR1 is SGHTA and CDR2 is FQGNSA in the germline V gene. V lost 6 bases and J lost 4, with 16 bases in between. This CDR3 has 15 residues. In DNA, the CDR3 is TGTGCCAGCAGTCGAAACGGACAGACAAATCAGCCCCAGCATTTT. This encodes CASSRNGQTNQPQHF.

The genes are TRBV28 and TRBJ1-4; 8 nucleotides match TRBD1. Per the germline V gene, CDR1 is MDHEN and CDR2 is SYDVKM. The CDR3 covers 15 residues. V gave up 6 bases and J gave up 8 bases; unmatched junction bases: 11. CDR3 sequence (DNA): TGTGCCAGCAGCTCGACAGGACAGGGAAGGGAAAAACTGTTTTTT. This codes for CASSSTGQGREKLFF.

This clone was seen only once. The chain combines TRBV7-9 with TRBJ2-7; TRBD2 is a possible D gene (6 bases). Germline loops: CDR1 SEHNR, CDR2 FQNEAQ (reference sequence). CDR3 length: 15 amino acids. With 5 bases removed from V and 2 bases from J, the gap between germline ends came to 16 bases. The CDR3 coding sequence is TGTGCCAGCAGCCCCCTCCAGGGACTTACCTACGAGCAGTACTTC. Protein: CASSPLQGLTYEQYF. Full variable domain (outside the CDR3, taken from reference TRBV7-9 and TRBJ2-7): DTGVSQNPRHKITKRGQNVTFRCDPISEHNRLYWYRQTLGQGPEFLTYFQNEAQLEKSRLLSDRFSAERPKGSFSTLEIQRTEQGDSAMYLCASSPLQGLTYEQYFGPGTRLTVT.

The CDR3 sequence is CASSPPGHTDTQYF. The CDR3 DNA reads as TGTGCCAGCAGCCCCCCCGGGCACACAGATACGCAGTATTTT. The J gene is TRBJ2-3, the V gene TRBV7-3; D not certain. Trimming shortened V by 5 bases and J by 2 bases, and 11 bases separated the two germline ends. The length of the CDR3 is 14 residues. Germline lookup yields CDR1 SGHTA and CDR2 FQGTGA. The entire variable domain, with the rest obtained from reference TRBV7-3 and TRBJ2-3, is as follows: GAGVSQTPSNKVTEKGKYVELRCDPISGHTALYWYRQSLGQGPEFLIYFQGTGAADDSGLPNDRFFAVRPEGSVSTLKIQRTERGDSAVYLCASSPPGHTDTQYFGPGTRLTVL.

Worth noting for this clone: This specimen includes other DNA sequences encoding the same CDR3. The chain recombines TRBV7-9 with TRBJ2-3, with D uncertain. The CDR3 has 14 residues. Trimming removed 3 bases from V and 2 bases from J, with 9 bases in between. CDR1 is SEHNR, CDR2 FQNEAQ, per germline (reference sequence). The CDR3 loop is CASSFSGPTDTQYF. Written as DNA, the CDR3 is TGTGCCAGCAGCTTTTCAGGACCCACAGATACGCAGTATTTT.

Of note for this clone: This same CDR3 is encoded by further DNA sequences in the sample. The chain has TRBV9 and TRBJ2-5; 9 bases match TRBD2. Losses at the gene ends were 0 bases for V and 1 base for J; bases not matched to a gene: 4. CDR1 and CDR2 from the germline V gene are SGDLS and YYNGEE. CDR3 length: 16 amino acids. CDR3 DNA: TGTGCCAGCAGCGTAGGGGCTAGCGGGATCCAAGAGACCCAGTACTTC. Amino acid sequence: CASSVGASGIQETQYF.

Note on this clone: This CDR3 is also generated by other DNA sequences in the sample. The gene calls are TRBV7-3 and TRBJ1-3; D remains ambiguous. The V gene lost 2 bases and the J gene lost 4 bases, with 6 bases spanning the gap. Germline assignment: CDR1 SGHTA and CDR2 FQGTGA. CDR3 length: 13 residues. The CDR3 reads CASSLGSGNTIYF. The CDR3 bases are TGTGCCAGCAGCTTAGGTTCCGGAAACACCATATATTTT.

As concerns this clone: A read error may explain this, as a much larger clone is one base away. CDR3 bases: TGTGCCAGCAGACCCCCCGGGGAGAATAGTGGCTACACCTTC. The encoded protein is CASRPPGENSGYTF. The chain combines TRBV6-5 with TRBJ1-2, with D unresolved. Germline V gene lookup returns CDR1 MNHEY and CDR2 SVGAGI. This CDR3 has 14 amino acids. Trimming stripped 6 bases from V and 7 bases from J, with 18 bases between.

The chain uses TRBV19 and TRBJ1-2, with D uncertain. Germline assignment: CDR1 LNHDA and CDR2 SQIVND (reference sequence). The CDR3 loop spans 12 amino acids. The V and J ends lost 3 bases and 6 bases respectively, with 8 bases between them. The CDR3 DNA reads as TGTGCCAGTAGTATTATCGGGGATGGCTACACCTTC. This sequence encodes CASSIIGDGYTF. The variable domain in full, completed from reference TRBV19 and TRBJ1-2, reads DGGITQSPKYLFRKEGQNVTLSCEQNLNHDAMYWYRQDPGQGLRLIYYSQIVNDFQKGDIAEGYSVSREKKESFPLTVTSAQKNPTAFYLCASSIIGDGYTFGSGTRLTVV.

The genes are TRBV5-6 and TRBJ1-4; D is undetermined. CDR1 is SGHDT, CDR2 YYEEEE, per germline. The CDR3 covers 14 residues. Trimming shortened V by 1 base and J by 8 bases, and 12 bases separated the two germline ends. The CDR3 reads CASSLNERNEKLFF. Here the CDR3 DNA reads TGTGCCAGCAGCTTGAATGAGAGGAACGAAAAACTGTTTTTT.

This sequence joins TRBV28 and TRBJ1-6; 9 nucleotides align to TRBD1. CDR1 is MDHEN and CDR2 is SYDVKM in the germline V gene. This CDR3 comprises 15 residues. V trimming: 2 bases; J trimming: 7 bases; junction bases outside the gene matches: 3. DNA of the CDR3: TGTGCCAGCAGTTTAGAGACAGGGGGAAATTCACCCCTCCACTTT. It specifies CASSLETGGNSPLHF.

This clone was seen at least ten times. The same CDR3 also results from other DNA sequences found in this sample. The chain joins TRBV29-1 to TRBJ1-2; D unresolved. Trimming stripped 3 bases from V and 7 bases from J, with 6 bases between. From germline, CDR1 is SQVTM and CDR2 ANQGSEA. The CDR3 has 10 residues. The CDR3 protein is CSVEEGGYTF. In nucleotides, the CDR3 is TGCAGCGTTGAGGAGGGTGGCTACACCTTC.

The chain employs TRBV5-1 and TRBJ2-5; D may be TRBD1 (5 bases). V was cut by 4 bases and J by 5 bases, with 12 bases left in between. CDR1 SGHRS and CDR2 YFSETQ come from the germline V gene. The CDR3 covers 13 residues. CDR3 sequence: CASSPIYRETQYF. In DNA, the CDR3 is TGCGCCAGCAGCCCCATATACAGGGAGACCCAGTACTTC.

Of note for this clone: One end of the junction does not line up with germline, which may come from a read error. This sample includes further DNA sequences coding for the same CDR3. The rearrangement uses TRBV13 and TRBJ2-5, with D possibly being TRBD1 (8 bases). The CDR3 totals 15 residues. Germline CDR1 reads PRHDT; CDR2 reads FYEKMQ (reference sequence). The CDR3, as DNA: TGTGCTAGCAGCGGAGGACAGGGAGGGTATGAGACCCAGTACTTC. This sequence encodes CASSGGQGGYETQYF.

This chain links TRBV4-3 with TRBJ2-2; D not certain. The CDR3 sequence is 16 residues long. Germline V gene lookup returns CDR1 LGHNA and CDR2 YSLEER. V was shortened by 0 bases and J by 4 bases, with 12 bases between the two germline ends. CDR3 nucleotide sequence: TGCGCCAGCAGCCAAGACGGCCCAGGCTTCACCGGGGAGCTGTTTTTT. Translated: CASSQDGPGFTGELFF.

The V gene is TRBV2, the J gene TRBJ2-2; possibly TRBD1 for D (5 bases). V lost 4 bases to trimming and J lost 4 bases, with 10 bases between them. The CDR3 runs to 14 residues. Germline values: CDR1 SNHLY, CDR2 FYNNEI. CDR3 nucleotides: TGTGCCAGCAGTGGGCAGGGAAGCACCGGGGAGCTGTTTTTT. Its protein product is CASSGQGSTGELFF.

A word on this clone: This probably arose from a read error, given a far larger clone one base away. Within the sample, other DNA sequences also encode this same CDR3. The chain is built from TRBV5-6 and TRBJ2-7, with D possibly being TRBD1 (5 bases). There are 13 residues in the CDR3. The V and J ends lost 2 bases and 1 base respectively, with 7 bases between them. Germline CDR1 is SGHDT and CDR2 is YYEEEE. The chain's CDR3 is CASSLDRSYEQYF. The CDR3 DNA sequence: TGTGCCAGCAGCTTAGACAGATCCTACGAGCAGTACTTC.

This clone was picked up many times. The same CDR3 also results from other DNA sequences found in this sample. This chain uses TRBV11-1 with TRBJ2-1, with TRBD2 identical over 10 bases. The CDR3 has 15 amino acids. Germline V gene data show CDR1 as SGHAT and CDR2 as FQDESV (reference sequence). V trimming: 6 bases; J trimming: 1 base; junction bases outside the gene matches: 3. The CDR3 spells CASRPGLASYNEQFF. Here the CDR3 DNA reads TGTGCCAGCAGGCCGGGACTAGCGTCCTACAATGAGCAGTTCTTC.